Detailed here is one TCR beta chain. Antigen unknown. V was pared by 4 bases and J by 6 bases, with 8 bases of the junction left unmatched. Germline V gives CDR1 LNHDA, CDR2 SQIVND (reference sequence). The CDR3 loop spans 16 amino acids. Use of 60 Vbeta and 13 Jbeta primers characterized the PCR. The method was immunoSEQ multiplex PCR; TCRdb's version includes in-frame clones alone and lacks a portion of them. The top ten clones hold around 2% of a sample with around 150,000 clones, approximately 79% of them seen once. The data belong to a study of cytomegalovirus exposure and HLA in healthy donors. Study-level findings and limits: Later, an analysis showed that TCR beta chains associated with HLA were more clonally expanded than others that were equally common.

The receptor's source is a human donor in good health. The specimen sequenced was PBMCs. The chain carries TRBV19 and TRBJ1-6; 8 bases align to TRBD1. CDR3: CASSKETGTGNSPLHF. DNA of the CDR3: TGTGCCAGTAGTAAAGAAACCGGGACAGGTAATTCACCCCTCCACTTT.